A selection of T cell receptor beta chains follows, all from one sample in a study of blood T cell repertoires in COVID-19. Repertoires were generated with immunoSEQ multiplex PCR, while TCRdb's copy carries only in-frame clones and drops some. Here the sample spans some 100,000 clones, roughly 89% being singletons. The sample comprised peripheral blood. The receptors here all came from an older man with acute or convalescent COVID-19. Both conserved end residues are part of each CDR3. The order of the fields is V gene, J gene, CDR3 protein.

TRBV29-1,TRBJ2-2,CSVDIEGAVGELFF
TRBV11-2,TRBJ1-5,CASSLAGTGWEPQHF
TRBV27,TRBJ2-3,CASSLSGRAGSTDTQYF
TRBV7-9,TRBJ2-5,CASSSGASGGIETQYF
TRBV11-3,TRBJ2-1,CASSGASRSYNEQFF
TRBV10-3,TRBJ2-5,CAISLTSGETQYF
TRBV5-1,TRBJ1-2,CASRSETGLAYGYTF
TRBV5-1,TRBJ2-7,CASSLLETGWEQYF
TRBV15,TRBJ2-4,CATSRVKLAGGNIQYF
TRBV10-3,TRBJ1-5,CAIRSYSNQPQHF
TRBV9,TRBJ2-7,CASSTHGGSYEQYF
TRBV2,TRBJ2-7,CASGGYEQYF
TRBV18,TRBJ1-1,CASSGGLNTEAFF
TRBV21-1,TRBJ2-7,CASSKVRGGGHEQYF
TRBV4-2,TRBJ2-4,CASSQDSAPANIQYF
TRBV6-5,TRBJ1-3,CASRGGLISGNTIYF
TRBV7-3,TRBJ1-2,CASSFGQGRAYGYTF
TRBV11-2,TRBJ1-4,CASSLNSGQDEKLFF
TRBV11-2,TRBJ1-6,CASSLVRGNSPLHF
TRBV2,TRBJ2-5,CASIRLARQETQYF
TRBV5-1,TRBJ1-2,CASSLSVSVREGYTF
TRBV5-1,TRBJ1-5,CASRPGDNQPQHF
TRBV2,TRBJ2-3,CAHGLRGADTQYF
TRBV19,TRBJ2-1,CATQPGLAYNEQFF
TRBV13,TRBJ2-3,CASSSRGRTDTQYF
TRBV5-5,TRBJ1-1,CASSLLQGEGNTEAFF
TRBV28,TRBJ2-3,CASSLNDMLAGGYSTDTQYF
TRBV7-9,TRBJ2-2,CASSPRVAVTGELFF
TRBV2,TRBJ2-4,CASSQQGQHRNIQYF
TRBV6-5,TRBJ2-7,CASSRDRGAYEQYF
TRBV27,TRBJ2-7,CASSLHEQYF
TRBV14,TRBJ2-1,CASSQNIVQFF
TRBV27,TRBJ1-2,CASSFRTGSYGYTF
TRBV11-1,TRBJ2-1,CASSADRDDEQFF
TRBV5-1,TRBJ2-1,CASSYLSGGYNEQFF
TRBV28,TRBJ1-3,CASSFPGGNTIYF
TRBV5-6,TRBJ2-1,CASSLGPTSVISYNEQFF
TRBV28,TRBJ2-2,CASTPGGGGTGELFF
TRBV28,TRBJ2-7,CASSLLQAIGQYF
TRBV10-2,TRBJ2-7,CASSESGLRGHYEQYF
TRBV6-5,TRBJ2-3,CASSDSSSTDTQYF
TRBV5-1,TRBJ2-2,CASSLASGVTGELFF
TRBV15,TRBJ1-1,CATSRDMGGNTEAFF
TRBV15,TRBJ1-1,CATSRDRRGLDTEAFF
TRBV7-8,TRBJ2-5,CASSTWTSGGSRETQYF
TRBV27,TRBJ1-3,CASSYNGGDTIYF
TRBV5-4,TRBJ2-1,CASSWLTSPPDNEQFF
TRBV6-2/TRBV6-3,TRBJ2-1,CASSYGGLVNEQFF
TRBV5-5,TRBJ2-1,CASSHSSGGNNEQFF
TRBV7-2,TRBJ2-1,CASSFERGNEQFF
TRBV7-9,TRBJ1-1,CASRTPSFRGGLTEAFF
TRBV28,TRBJ1-3,CASNPGQSRDTIYF
TRBV4-3,TRBJ1-6,CASSQDFWVGGSPLHF
TRBV7-9,TRBJ1-1,CASSLAETRQGLTNTEAFF
TRBV6-2/TRBV6-3,TRBJ2-3,CASSYSRDTQYF
TRBV14,TRBJ1-6,CASSQVTGRNSPLHF
TRBV2,TRBJ2-7,CASSVTEVIGYEQYF